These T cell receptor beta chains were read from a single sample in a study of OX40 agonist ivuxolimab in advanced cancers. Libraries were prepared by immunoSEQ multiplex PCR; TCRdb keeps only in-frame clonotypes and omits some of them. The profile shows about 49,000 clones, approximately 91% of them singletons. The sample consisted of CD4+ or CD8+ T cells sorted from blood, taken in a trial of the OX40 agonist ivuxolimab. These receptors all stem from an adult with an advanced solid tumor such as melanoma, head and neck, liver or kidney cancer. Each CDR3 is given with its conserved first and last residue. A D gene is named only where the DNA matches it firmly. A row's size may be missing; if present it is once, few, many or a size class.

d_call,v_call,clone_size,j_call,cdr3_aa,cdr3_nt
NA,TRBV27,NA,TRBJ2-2,CASRGWGSNTGELFF,TGTGCCAGCAGGGGGTGGGGCAGTAATACCGGGGAGCTGTTTTTT
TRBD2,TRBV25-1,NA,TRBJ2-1,CASSKGTSQNRNEQFF,TGTGCCAGCAGTAAAGGGACTAGCCAAAATAGGAATGAGCAGTTCTTC
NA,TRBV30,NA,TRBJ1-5,CAWSVGDGGPQHF,TGTGCCTGGAGTGTAGGGGACGGGGGGCCCCAGCATTTT
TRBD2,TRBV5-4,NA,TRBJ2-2,CASSGPLTSGNTGELFF,TGTGCCAGCAGCGGACCCCTAACTAGCGGGAATACCGGGGAGCTGTTTTTT
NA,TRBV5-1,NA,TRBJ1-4,CASSLRRANEKLFF,TGCGCCAGCAGCTTAAGACGGGCAAATGAAAAACTGTTTTTT
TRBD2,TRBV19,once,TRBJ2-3,CASRLLAGEGVTQYF,TGTGCCAGTAGATTACTAGCGGGAGAGGGTGTTACGCAGTATTTT
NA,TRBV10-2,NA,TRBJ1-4,CASSEYRTTNEKLFF,TGCGCCAGCAGTGAATACAGGACAACTAATGAAAAACTGTTTTTT
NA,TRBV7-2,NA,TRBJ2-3,CASSLDGSSSSQYF,TGTGCCAGCAGCTTAGACGGGAGCTCGTCATCGCAGTATTTT
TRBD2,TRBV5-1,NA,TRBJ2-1,CASSQGLAGGPSSSYNEQFF,TGCGCCAGCAGCCAGGGACTAGCGGGAGGTCCTAGTAGCTCCTACAATGAGCAGTTCTTC
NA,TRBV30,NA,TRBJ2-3,CAWSVQGRGRTDTQYF,TGTGCCTGGAGTGTACAGGGCAGGGGCAGGACAGATACGCAGTATTTT
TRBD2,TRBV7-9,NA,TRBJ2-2,CASSFTGGTGELFF,TGTGCCAGCAGCTTCACGGGAGGGACCGGGGAGCTGTTTTTT
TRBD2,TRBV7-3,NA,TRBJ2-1,CASSVLPGTSGNNEQFF,TGTGCCAGCAGCGTACTCCCTGGGACTAGCGGAAACAATGAGCAGTTCTTC
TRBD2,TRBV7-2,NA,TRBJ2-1,CASSLALAGATEQFF,TGTGCCAGCAGCTTAGCACTAGCGGGAGCCACTGAGCAGTTCTTC
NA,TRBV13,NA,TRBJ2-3,CASSSADTQYF,TGTGCCAGCAGCTCGGCAGATACGCAGTATTTT
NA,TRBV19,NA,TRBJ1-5,CASSTVGGQPQHF,TGTGCCAGTAGTACGGTTGGGGGACAGCCCCAGCATTTT
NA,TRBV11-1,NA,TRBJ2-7,CASIKGPLYEQYF,TGTGCCAGCATCAAGGGTCCTCTCTACGAGCAGTACTTC
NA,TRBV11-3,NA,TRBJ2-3,CASSLGRADTQYF,TGTGCCAGCAGCTTAGGCCGGGCAGATACGCAGTATTTT
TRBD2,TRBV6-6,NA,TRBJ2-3,CASSRSGRGTDTQYF,TGTGCCAGCAGTAGGAGCGGGAGAGGCACAGATACGCAGTATTTT
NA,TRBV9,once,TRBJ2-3,CASSQLVHTDTQYF,TGTGCCAGCAGCCAACTAGTTCACACAGATACGCAGTATTTT
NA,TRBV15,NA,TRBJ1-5,CATSKGASNQPQHF,TGTGCCACCAGCAAAGGGGCGAGCAATCAGCCCCAGCATTTT
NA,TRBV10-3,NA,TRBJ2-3,CAISDSGDRSDTQYF,TGTGCCATCAGTGATTCAGGGGATCGGTCAGATACGCAGTATTTT
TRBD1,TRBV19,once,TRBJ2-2,CASDTGGDTGELFF,TGTGCCAGTGATACAGGGGGCGACACCGGGGAGCTGTTTTTT
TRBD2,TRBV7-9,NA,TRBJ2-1,CASSIGIGTSGLEFF,TGTGCCAGCAGCATCGGGATCGGGACTAGCGGTCTTGAGTTCTTC
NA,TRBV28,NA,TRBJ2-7,CASSSQEYF,TGTGCCAGCAGCAGCCAGGAGTACTTC
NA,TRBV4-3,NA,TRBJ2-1,CASSQDGLALNEQFF,TGCGCCAGCAGCCAAGACGGGCTAGCGCTCAATGAGCAGTTCTTC
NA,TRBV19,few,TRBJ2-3,CASSAHHSGTDTQYF,TGTGCCAGTAGTGCCCATCATTCAGGCACAGATACGCAGTATTTT
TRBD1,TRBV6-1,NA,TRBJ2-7,CASSERTGGEYEQYF,TGTGCCAGCAGTGAACGGACAGGGGGCGAATACGAGCAGTACTTC
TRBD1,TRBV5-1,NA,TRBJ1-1,CASSTGQGNTEAFF,TGCGCCAGCAGCACAGGACAGGGGAACACTGAAGCTTTCTTT
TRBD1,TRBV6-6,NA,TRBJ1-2,CASSYSRQGGVAGYTF,TGTGCCAGCAGTTACTCACGACAGGGCGGAGTTGCTGGCTACACCTTC
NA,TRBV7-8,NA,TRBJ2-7,CASSLEVAVSYEQYF,TGTGCCAGCAGCTTAGAGGTAGCGGTTTCCTACGAGCAGTACTTC
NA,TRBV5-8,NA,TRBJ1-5,CASSWDTNQPQHF,TGTGCCAGCAGCTGGGACACCAATCAGCCCCAGCATTTT
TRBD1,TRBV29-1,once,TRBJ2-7,CSVEGYRGHNEQYF,TGCAGCGTTGAAGGGTACAGGGGGCACAACGAGCAGTACTTC
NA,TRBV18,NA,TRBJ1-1,CASSPDGTGAFF,TGTGCCAGCTCACCCGATGGGACCGGGGCTTTCTTT
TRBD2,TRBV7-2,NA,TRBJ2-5,CASSFGTSRETQYF,TGTGCCAGCAGTTTCGGGACTAGCAGAGAGACCCAGTACTTC
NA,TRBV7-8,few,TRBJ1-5,CASSLARRTNNQPQHF,TGTGCCAGCAGCTTAGCGCGGAGGACAAATAATCAGCCCCAGCATTTT
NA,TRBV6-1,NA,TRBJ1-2,CASSATGNGGYTF,TGTGCCAGCAGTGCAACGGGGAATGGAGGCTACACCTTC
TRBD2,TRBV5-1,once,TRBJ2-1,CASSLGVWREGFRNEQFF,TGCGCCAGCAGCTTGGGAGTGTGGCGGGAGGGTTTTAGAAATGAGCAGTTCTTC
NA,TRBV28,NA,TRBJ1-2,CASSVGQHYGYTF,TGTGCCAGCAGCGTCGGGCAGCACTATGGCTACACCTTC
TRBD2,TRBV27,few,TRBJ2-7,CASSLSGRVTYEQYF,TGTGCCAGCAGTTTATCGGGGAGGGTAACCTACGAGCAGTACTTC
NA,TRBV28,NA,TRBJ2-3,CASSLFGGRDGTDTQYF,TGTGCCAGCAGTTTATTTGGGGGCAGGGATGGGACAGATACGCAGTATTTT
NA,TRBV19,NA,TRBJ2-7,CASKVSGAGYEQYF,TGTGCCAGTAAAGTTTCGGGGGCGGGCTACGAGCAGTACTTC
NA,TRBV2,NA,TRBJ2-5,CASSEAFGRPQETQYF,TGTGCCAGCAGTGAAGCTTTTGGCAGGCCCCAAGAGACCCAGTACTTC
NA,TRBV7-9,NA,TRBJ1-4,CASSGGATNEKLFF,TGTGCCAGCAGCGGAGGAGCAACTAATGAAAAACTGTTTTTT
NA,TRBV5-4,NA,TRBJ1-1,CASSSSLARANTEAFF,TGTGCCAGCAGCTCCTCCCTTGCGAGGGCGAACACTGAAGCTTTCTTT
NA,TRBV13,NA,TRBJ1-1,CASSRGVKPMNTEAFF,TGTGCCAGCAGCCGAGGGGTAAAACCGATGAACACTGAAGCTTTCTTT